Listed below are T cell receptor beta chains from one sample, sequenced in a study of response to subunit inactivated influenza vaccine. TCRdb passed the RT-PCR reads through MiXCR, listing each CDR3 protein once. The sample shows around 580,000 distinct CDR3 sequences, around 13% of them seen only once. The sample in question was PBMCs from blood, obtained 11 to 12 days after vaccination. The receptors shown here come from a man in his fifties or sixties who received an inactivated influenza vaccine. Both conserved end residues are part of each CDR3. A D gene is named only where the DNA matches it firmly. The listing skips clone size in some rows; elsewhere it reads once, few, many or a size class.

V: TRBV5-1; D: -; size: few; J: TRBJ1-1; DNA: TGCGCCAGCAGCTTTACGGGCCGGAGTGAAGCTTTCTTT; CDR3: CASSFTGRSEAFF
V: TRBV29-1; D: -; size: -; J: TRBJ1-4; DNA: TGCAGCGTTGGTCAGGGATCTAGTGAAAAACTGTTTTTT; CDR3: CSVGQGSSEKLFF
V: TRBV6-2/TRBV6-3; D: TRBD2; size: few; J: TRBJ2-2; DNA: TGTGCCAGCAGCTCGCCGATAGGGAGGGCCGGGGAGCTGTTTTTT; CDR3: CASSSPIGRAGELFF
V: TRBV6-1; D: TRBD2; size: -; J: TRBJ2-1; DNA: TGTGCCAGCAGTGTGACTAGCGGGGGGCCGTACAATGAGCAGTTCTTC; CDR3: CASSVTSGGPYNEQFF
V: TRBV5-1; D: -; size: few; J: TRBJ2-3; DNA: TGCGCCAGCAGCATCGACCTGCCCGATACGCAGTATTTT; CDR3: CASSIDLPDTQYF
V: TRBV4-2; D: -; size: -; J: TRBJ2-3; DNA: TGTGCCAGCAGCCAAGCAAGGACCCCAGATACGCAGTATTTT; CDR3: CASSQARTPDTQYF
V: TRBV7-2; D: -; size: -; J: TRBJ2-6; DNA: TGTGCCAGCAGCTTATCTCTGGGAGGGGCCAACGTCCTGACTTTC; CDR3: CASSLSLGGANVLTF
V: TRBV3-1; D: TRBD1; size: few; J: TRBJ1-2; DNA: TGTGCCAGCAGTCCAACGACAGGGCGCTATGGCTACACCTTC; CDR3: CASSPTTGRYGYTF
V: TRBV20-1; D: TRBD1; size: few; J: TRBJ2-1; DNA: TGCAGTGCCAAAGAGGGGGCGATTGAGCAGTTCTTC; CDR3: CSAKEGAIEQFF
V: TRBV20-1; D: TRBD2; size: -; J: TRBJ2-5; DNA: TGCAGTGCTAGGAGCGGACTAGCGGGGGGAAAAGAGACCCAGTACTTC; CDR3: CSARSGLAGGKETQYF
V: TRBV10-3; D: -; size: few; J: TRBJ2-2; DNA: TGTGCCATCGGTCCGGGAGTGGACTCCGGGGAGCTGTTTTTT; CDR3: CAIGPGVDSGELFF
V: TRBV7-9; D: TRBD1; size: few; J: TRBJ2-7; DNA: TGTGCCAGCAGCGCAACTACAGGGGGTCGAGGGCCTTACGAGCAGTACTTC; CDR3: CASSATTGGRGPYEQYF
V: TRBV7-9; D: -; size: many; J: TRBJ2-7; DNA: TGTGCCAGCAGCGGGGATGGCGAGCAGTACTTC; CDR3: CASSGDGEQYF
V: TRBV7-9; D: TRBD1; size: few; J: TRBJ1-1; DNA: TGTGCCAGCAGCCCCAGCCCCGGGACAGACACTGAAGCTTTCTTT; CDR3: CASSPSPGTDTEAFF
V: TRBV20-1; D: TRBD2; size: -; J: TRBJ2-7; DNA: TGCAGTGCTAGGAAACGGACTAGCGGGATAAGGACCTACGAGCAGTACTTC; CDR3: CSARKRTSGIRTYEQYF
V: TRBV7-2; D: TRBD2; size: few; J: TRBJ2-1; DNA: TGTGCCAGCAGCTTAGCCGGCGGGAGGCAGTTCTTC; CDR3: CASSLAGGRQFF
V: TRBV7-2; D: TRBD1; size: few; J: TRBJ2-7; DNA: TGTGCCAGCAGCTTAGAGGCAGGGGGCTTGAGTGAGCAGTACTTC; CDR3: CASSLEAGGLSEQYF
V: TRBV7-6; D: -; size: few; J: TRBJ1-5; DNA: TGTGCCAGCAGCATCGGGGCCAGGGGAAATCAGCCCCAGCATTTT; CDR3: CASSIGARGNQPQHF
V: TRBV5-1; D: -; size: -; J: TRBJ1-4; DNA: TGCGCCAGCAGCGACCGACCGCGGGCGGGCGAAAAACTGTTTTTT; CDR3: CASSDRPRAGEKLFF
V: TRBV7-2; D: TRBD1; size: many; J: TRBJ2-1; DNA: TGTGCCAGCAGCATAGGGGACAGGGGGTACAATGAGCAGTTCTTC; CDR3: CASSIGDRGYNEQFF
V: TRBV12-3/TRBV12-4; D: TRBD1; size: -; J: TRBJ2-3; DNA: TGTGCCAGCAAACGACAGGGGACTCCAGATACGCAGTATTTT; CDR3: CASKRQGTPDTQYF
V: TRBV20-1; D: TRBD1; size: -; J: TRBJ1-1; DNA: TGCAGTGCTAGTAAGGGGGCGAGGACTGAAGCTTTCTTT; CDR3: CSASKGARTEAFF
V: TRBV29-1; D: TRBD1; size: many; J: TRBJ2-1; DNA: TGCAGCGGGGGACAGGCGACCAATGAGCAGTTCTTC; CDR3: CSGGQATNEQFF
V: TRBV30; D: TRBD2; size: -; J: TRBJ2-3; DNA: TGTGCCTGGAGTCTAGCGGGTACAGATACGCAGTATTTT; CDR3: CAWSLAGTDTQYF
V: TRBV5-6; D: -; size: few; J: TRBJ1-3; DNA: TGTGCCAGCAGCCGGGCGAACACCATATATTTT; CDR3: CASSRANTIYF
V: TRBV10-3; D: TRBD2; size: few; J: TRBJ2-3; DNA: TGTGCCATCAGCCCCACTAGCGGAAGCACAGATACGCAGTATTTT; CDR3: CAISPTSGSTDTQYF
V: TRBV7-9; D: -; size: many; J: TRBJ2-7; DNA: TGTGCCAGCAGCACTCCGCTAAGGAGAGAGCAGTACTTC; CDR3: CASSTPLRREQYF
V: TRBV6-2/TRBV6-3; D: -; size: -; J: TRBJ2-6; DNA: TGTGCCAGCAGTTATCTACCCACCGACGTCCGCTCTGGGGCCAACGTCCTGACTTTC; CDR3: CASSYLPTDVRSGANVLTF
V: TRBV29-1; D: -; size: few; J: TRBJ2-1; DNA: TGCAGCGTTGAAGGGAGAATAGCCCGATACAATGAGCAGTTCTTC; CDR3: CSVEGRIARYNEQFF
V: TRBV9; D: TRBD2; size: -; J: TRBJ2-1; DNA: TGTGCCAGCAGCGTAGGGTTGGCTAGCGGGAGGTCGGAGCAGTTCTTC; CDR3: CASSVGLASGRSEQFF
V: TRBV13; D: -; size: few; J: TRBJ1-1; DNA: TGTGCCAGCAGCTTTCTCGGGGGGAACACTGAAGCTTTCTTT; CDR3: CASSFLGGNTEAFF
V: TRBV12-3/TRBV12-4; D: -; size: -; J: TRBJ2-3; DNA: TGTGCCAGCAGTTTAGAGCTGGGGAGCACAGATACGCAGTATTTT; CDR3: CASSLELGSTDTQYF
V: TRBV7-9; D: -; size: -; J: TRBJ2-1; DNA: TGTGCCAGCAGCTTCGGACAACCCCCTTACAATGAGCAGTTCTTC; CDR3: CASSFGQPPYNEQFF
V: TRBV14; D: -; size: few; J: TRBJ2-2; DNA: TGTGCCAGCAGTTACAGGGCGTCGAGCGGGGAGCTGTTTTTT; CDR3: CASSYRASSGELFF
V: TRBV12-3/TRBV12-4; D: -; size: few; J: TRBJ2-6; DNA: TGTGCCAGCAGTGTGACATTTAGCTCTGGGGCCAACGTCCTGACTTTC; CDR3: CASSVTFSSGANVLTF
V: TRBV19; D: -; size: -; J: TRBJ2-3; DNA: TGTGCCAGTAGTATCATGGGCAGCACAGATACGCAGTATTTT; CDR3: CASSIMGSTDTQYF
V: TRBV7-9; D: -; size: few; J: TRBJ2-5; DNA: TGTGCCAGCAGCTTAGCGGGGGCCTTTGAGACCCAGTACTTC; CDR3: CASSLAGAFETQYF
V: TRBV12-3/TRBV12-4; D: -; size: -; J: TRBJ1-2; DNA: TGTGCCACTCGACGGAGTGGTGGCTACACCTTC; CDR3: CATRRSGGYTF
V: TRBV20-1; D: -; size: many; J: TRBJ2-7; DNA: TGCAGTGTCAAGGGGGGGGACAGCCTCTACGAGCAGTACTTC; CDR3: CSVKGGDSLYEQYF
V: TRBV4-3; D: TRBD1; size: few; J: TRBJ2-7; DNA: TGCGCCAGCAGCCCAGGGACAGCCGTCCGGCACGAGCAGTACTTC; CDR3: CASSPGTAVRHEQYF
V: TRBV4-1; D: TRBD1; size: few; J: TRBJ1-2; DNA: TGCGCCAGCAGCCCCGGGACAGTTATACCTAACTATGGCTACACCTTC; CDR3: CASSPGTVIPNYGYTF
V: TRBV12-3/TRBV12-4; D: -; size: many; J: TRBJ1-1; DNA: TGTGCCAGCAGTCCACCCGGCGGCACTGAAGCTTTCTTT; CDR3: CASSPPGGTEAFF
V: TRBV24-1; D: TRBD1; size: few; J: TRBJ1-2; DNA: TGTGCCACCAGAGGAGGGGGCGACTATGGCTACACCTTC; CDR3: CATRGGGDYGYTF
V: TRBV27; D: -; size: many; J: TRBJ2-5; DNA: TGTGCCAGCAGTGTCGGTTACTCGACGGCCCAGTACTTC; CDR3: CASSVGYSTAQYF
V: TRBV18; D: TRBD2; size: few; J: TRBJ2-1; DNA: TGTGCCAGCTCACCGGTCGGGGGGGATGAGCAGTTCTTC; CDR3: CASSPVGGDEQFF
V: TRBV7-8; D: TRBD1; size: -; J: TRBJ1-1; DNA: TGTGCCAGAAGCCCCCGGGGACAGGGCTGGATGAACACTGAAGCTTTCTTT; CDR3: CARSPRGQGWMNTEAFF
V: TRBV18; D: -; size: few; J: TRBJ2-3; DNA: TGTGCCAGCTCACCGGCTCATGGGGATACGCAGTATTTT; CDR3: CASSPAHGDTQYF
V: TRBV24-1; D: -; size: -; J: TRBJ2-7; DNA: TGTGCCACCAGTGCTGGGGGAGGCTACGAGCAGTACTTC; CDR3: CATSAGGGYEQYF